The next 29 T cell receptor beta chains were all read from a single sample in a study of T cells in Graves' hyperthyroidism and ophthalmopathy (dated by TCRdb to between 2017 and 2020). Library method: multiplex PCR. The instrument was an Illumina HiSeq 2000. Amplification of TCR beta CDR3 regions was carried out from RNA transcripts. The first round of RT-PCR for the TCR CDR3 was performed with the HTBI primer set and the Qiagen OneStep RT-PCR kit. The raw public data were reprocessed by TCRdb itself: fastp quality trimming at Q25, MiXCR clonotype calling, in-frame beta chains only. Each entry is one CDR3 protein sequence, shown with its most common DNA and genes. In all, the sample holds hundreds of thousands of distinct CDR3 sequences, and roughly 13% of those were seen once. More than 5% of the sample is taken by the ten largest. Sequencing was performed on blood. The receptor source for this set is a woman between 25 and 40 years old with Graves' hyperthyroidism that later progressed to Graves' ophthalmopathy.

This clonotype was recorded many times. J is TRBJ2-5 and V is TRBV20-1; 10 bases are shared with TRBD2. The CDR3 runs 13 residues. The germline CDR1 and CDR2 sequences are DFQATT and SNEGSKA (reference sequence). Trimming cost V 5 bases and J 4 bases; bases outside gene matches: 4. The CDR3 spells CSAQLAGVETQYF. The CDR3 DNA follows: TGCAGTGCTCAGCTAGCGGGAGTAGAGACCCAGTACTTC.

This clonotype showed up many times. This chain links TRBV4-1 with TRBJ1-5; no reliable D call. Trimming took off 1 base at V and 3 bases at J, with 10 bases between the two ends. CDR1 and CDR2 (germline): MGHRA, YSYEKL. The CDR3 length is 15 residues. CDR3 bases: TGCGCCAGCAGCCAAGCTTCAGGCTCCAATCAGCCCCAGCATTTT. Amino acids: CASSQASGSNQPQHF.

This clonotype was counted at least ten times. The chain links TRBV7-9 to TRBJ1-5, with 11 bases identical to TRBD1. The CDR3 totals 16 residues. Germline CDR1 SEHNR, CDR2 FQNEAQ (reference sequence). Losses at the gene ends were 1 base for V and 6 bases for J; bases not matched to a gene: 5. The CDR3 protein is CASSLGGTGGFQPQHF. The DNA of the CDR3 is TGTGCCAGCAGCTTAGGCGGGACAGGGGGTTTTCAGCCCCAGCATTTT.

This clonotype was seen at least ten times. The rearrangement joins TRBV29-1 to TRBJ1-2; possibly TRBD1 for D (5 bases). Germline CDR1 reads SQVTM; CDR2 reads ANQGSEA. The CDR3 loop spans 13 amino acids. V was clipped by 5 bases and J by 6 bases, with 16 bases between them. The CDR3, as DNA: TGCAGCGTTCTTGGGGGAGGTTCGGATGGCTACACCTTC. It codes for CSVLGGGSDGYTF. The full variable domain, completed using reference TRBV29-1 and TRBJ1-2, is SAVISQKPSRDICQRGTSLTIQCQVDSQVTMMFWYRQQPGQSLTLIATANQGSEATYESGFVIDKFPISRPNLTFSTLTVSNMSPEDSSIYLCSVLGGGSDGYTFGSGTRLTVV.

This clonotype was counted ten times or more. V and J are TRBV9 and TRBJ1-4, with D hard to call. This CDR3 has 15 residues. Per the germline V gene, CDR1 is SGDLS and CDR2 is YYNGEE. Trimming removed 2 bases at V and 4 bases at J, with 12 bases between. In DNA form, the CDR3 reads TGTGCCAGCAGCGTTTCGGGCAGCCTTAATGAAAAACTGTTTTTT. It codes for CASSVSGSLNEKLFF. The whole variable domain, remainder taken from reference TRBV9 and TRBJ1-4, is DSGVTQTPKHLITATGQRVTLRCSPRSGDLSVYWYQQSLDQGLQFLIQYYNGEERAKGNILERFSAQQFPDLHSELNLSSLELGDSALYFCASSVSGSLNEKLFFGSGTQLSVL.

This clonotype has only a few counts. The genes are TRBV5-1 and TRBJ2-1, with TRBD2 identical over 12 bases. The CDR3 runs 15 residues. Germline V gene data show CDR1 as SGHRS and CDR2 as YFSETQ. Trimming took 0 bases from V and 9 from J; bases not matched to a gene: 4. The CDR3 reads CASSLETSGRSEQFF. The CDR3 nucleotides are TGCGCCAGCAGCTTGGAGACTAGCGGGAGAAGTGAGCAGTTCTTC.

This clonotype occurred many times. The chain has TRBV19 and TRBJ1-1; D is possibly TRBD1 (6 bases). Germline V gene lookup returns CDR1 LNHDA and CDR2 SQIVND (reference sequence). There are 14 residues in the CDR3. Deletions cut 3 bases from V and 3 bases from J, with 11 bases between. The CDR3 DNA is TGTGCCAGTAGTATCCGGGGGCGGGACACTGAAGCTTTCTTT. This sequence encodes CASSIRGRDTEAFF.

This clonotype appeared many times. V is TRBV18 and J is TRBJ1-1; D call uncertain. Germline V lookup: CDR1 KGHSH, CDR2 LQKENI. The CDR3 has 13 amino acids. V shed 6 bases and J shed 1 base, with 9 bases lying between them. The CDR3 reads CASSPTANTEAFF. CDR3 nucleotides: TGTGCCAGCTCCCCAACAGCGAACACTGAAGCTTTCTTT.

This clonotype showed up just a few times. The chain carries TRBV15 and TRBJ2-2; 7 nucleotides match TRBD1. CDR1 and CDR2 from the germline V gene are LNHNV and YYDKDF (reference sequence). The J segment lost 3 bases and the V segment lost 10 bases, leaving 11 bases of the junction unmatched. This CDR3 has 15 amino acids. CDR3 coding DNA: TGTGCCATCGGAACCGGGACAGTCTACACCGGGGAGCTGTTTTTT. This translates into CAIGTGTVYTGELFF. Filled out from reference TRBV15 and TRBJ2-2, the complete variable domain reads DAMVIQNPRYQVTQFGKPVTLSCSQTLNHNVMYWYQQKSSQAPKLLFHYYDKDFNNEADTPDNFQSRRPNTSFCFLDIRSPGLGDTAMYLCAIGTGTVYTGELFFGEGSRLTVL.

On this clonotype: A single base separates this from a much larger clone, so it may be a read error. The V call is TRBV6-2 or TRBV6-3, the J call TRBJ2-7, with D possibly matching TRBD2 (6 bases). This CDR3 has 15 residues. The V gene's germline CDR1 is MNHEY and CDR2 SVGEGT. CDR3 in DNA: TGTGCCAGCAGTTACGATGACGGAGGGGCCTACGAGCGGTACTTC. Its protein product is CASSYDDGGAYERYF.

This clonotype was counted many times. The rearrangement joins TRBV28 to TRBJ1-1; D remains ambiguous. CDR1 MDHEN and CDR2 SYDVKM come from the germline V gene. The germline V and J ends were trimmed by 4 bases and 3 bases, with 0 bases remaining between them. This CDR3 is 10 amino acids long. CDR3 in DNA: TGTGCCAGCAGTTACACTGAAGCTTTCTTT. This sequence encodes CASSYTEAFF. The full variable domain, rest sourced from reference TRBV28 and TRBJ1-1, is DVKVTQSSRYLVKRTGEKVFLECVQDMDHENMFWYRQDPGLGLRLIYFSYDVKMKEKGDIPEGYSVSREKKERFSLILESASTNQTSMYLCASSYTEAFFGQGTRLTVV.

The sample holds many counts of this clonotype. The chain uses TRBV18 and TRBJ2-7; no firm D call. This CDR3 has 13 amino acids. V lost 8 bases to trimming and J lost 0 bases, with 11 bases between them. Germline loops: CDR1 KGHSH, CDR2 LQKENI. CDR3 nucleotide sequence: TGTGCCAGCAGTGGTGGGTACTCCTACGAGCAGTACTTC. Protein sequence: CASSGGYSYEQYF.

The chain uses TRBV19 and TRBJ2-5, with D perhaps matching TRBD1 (5 bases). Trimming stripped 6 bases from V and 5 bases from J, with 13 bases between. The CDR3 sequence is 13 residues long. Germline assignment: CDR1 LNHDA and CDR2 SQIVND (reference sequence). The CDR3 loop reads CASSRPGSETQYF. In DNA form, the CDR3 reads TGTGCCAGTAGCCGTCCAGGGTCTGAGACCCAGTACTTC.

J is TRBJ2-1 and V is TRBV4-1; 11 bases are a match to TRBD2. Germline V CDR1 and CDR2: MGHRA, YSYEKL. The CDR3 consists of 15 residues. V shed 6 bases, J shed 4 bases, and the junction held 5 bases outside the gene matches. The CDR3 nucleotides are TGCGCCAGCAGAACCGGGACTAGCGGATACAATGAGCAGTTCTTC. This gives the protein CASRTGTSGYNEQFF.

The rearrangement joins TRBV12-5 to TRBJ1-2; D is unclear. Trimming removed 1 base at V and 3 bases at J, with 3 bases between. Germline lookup yields CDR1 LGHNT and CDR2 FRNRAP. CDR3 length: 12 amino acids. CDR3 loop: CASGLGDYGYTF. Here the CDR3 DNA reads TGTGCTAGTGGTTTGGGGGACTATGGCTACACCTTC.

This clonotype was observed at least ten times. V is TRBV6-1 and J is TRBJ1-6; D uncertain. Trimming took 5 bases from V and 1 from J, leaving 9 bases between them. This CDR3 has 15 residues. Germline CDR1 and CDR2: MNHNS and SASEGT. The CDR3 DNA sequence: TGTGCCAGCAGTCAGTTTCAGTCCTATAATTCACCCCTCCACTTT. As protein: CASSQFQSYNSPLHF.

This clonotype was observed at least ten times. The chain carries TRBV7-9 and TRBJ2-3; D remains ambiguous. The CDR3 totals 15 residues. The V end lost 8 bases, the J end lost 2 bases, and 17 bases lay between the germline ends. The germline V gene encodes CDR1 SEHNR and CDR2 FQNEAQ (reference sequence). CDR3 sequence: CASEETASITDTQYF. The CDR3, as DNA: TGTGCCAGCGAGGAAACGGCAAGCATCACAGATACGCAGTATTTT.

This clonotype was picked up many times. V usage is TRBV15 and J usage is TRBJ2-2; 8 bases align to TRBD1. The germline gives CDR1 LNHNV, CDR2 YYDKDF (reference sequence). With V trimmed by 0 bases and J by 5 bases, 8 bases remained unmatched. CDR3 length equals 17 residues. CDR3 DNA sequence: TGTGCCACCAGCAGAGATCCCCAGGGGGCGAGAACCGGGGAGCTGTTTTTT. This encodes CATSRDPQGARTGELFF. The variable domain in full, completed from reference TRBV15 and TRBJ2-2, reads DAMVIQNPRYQVTQFGKPVTLSCSQTLNHNVMYWYQQKSSQAPKLLFHYYDKDFNNEADTPDNFQSRRPNTSFCFLDIRSPGLGDTAMYLCATSRDPQGARTGELFFGEGSRLTVL.

This clonotype appeared many times. CDR3 DNA sequence: TGCAGTGCTAGAGTCTGGACTAGCGGGAGCAATGAGCAGTTCTTC. It yields the protein CSARVWTSGSNEQFF. The V and J genes are TRBV20-1 and TRBJ2-1, with TRBD2 identical over 13 bases. The V and J ends lost 1 base and 6 bases, in that order; junction bases with no gene match: 3. The CDR3 covers 15 residues. Per the germline V gene, CDR1 is DFQATT and CDR2 is SNEGSKA (reference sequence).

Ten or more counts support this clonotype. V usage is TRBV2 and J usage is TRBJ1-1; the D is unclear. The ends were cut back, 8 bases at V and 4 bases at J, with 11 bases in the middle. Per germline, CDR1 SNHLY and CDR2 FYNNEI. There are 12 residues in the CDR3. CDR3 in DNA: TGTGCCAGCTTTCTCTCCGGCACTGAAGCTTTCTTT. It yields the protein CASFLSGTEAFF.

This clonotype was picked up many times. The chain carries TRBV6-2 or TRBV6-3 and TRBJ2-2; no firm D call. Germline-derived CDR1 and CDR2 are MNHEY and SVGEGT. V was cut by 7 bases and J by 0 bases, with 12 bases left in between. The CDR3 runs 15 residues. The CDR3 region has the DNA TGTGCCAGCAAGCGTACCACGACGAACACCGGGGAGCTGTTTTTT. This gives the protein CASKRTTTNTGELFF.

At least ten counts were recorded for this clonotype. The chain is built from TRBV7-9 and TRBJ1-1; D call uncertain. This CDR3 has 15 residues. Germline V gene data show CDR1 as SEHNR and CDR2 as FQNEAQ (reference sequence). The V and J ends lost 0 bases and 1 base respectively, with 9 bases between them. Here the CDR3 reads CASSLASGRNTEAFF. Written as DNA, the CDR3 is TGTGCCAGCAGCTTAGCATCTGGCAGGAACACTGAAGCTTTCTTT.

The chain links TRBV20-1 to TRBJ1-1; no firm D call. Trimming removed 1 base at V and 7 bases at J, with 13 bases between. CDR3 length: 13 amino acids. Germline CDR1 DFQATT, CDR2 SNEGSKA (reference sequence). The chain's CDR3 is CSARGQPVFEAFF. The DNA of the CDR3 is TGCAGTGCTAGAGGCCAGCCCGTTTTTGAAGCTTTCTTT.

The table lists this clonotype with many counts. The V gene is TRBV20-1, the J gene TRBJ1-5; no clear D. V shed 0 bases and J shed 5 bases, with 11 bases lying between them. The CDR3 extends over 14 amino acids. From germline, CDR1 is DFQATT and CDR2 SNEGSKA (reference sequence). CDR3 amino acids: CSARDGGVYQPQHF. CDR3 bases: TGCAGTGCTAGAGATGGCGGGGTTTATCAGCCCCAGCATTTT.

This clonotype was seen repeatedly, ten times or more. This sequence joins TRBV25-1 and TRBJ1-4; D is ambiguous. The CDR3 runs 15 residues. Trimming left V 5 bases short and J 7 bases short, with 17 bases between. Germline loops: CDR1 MGHDK, CDR2 SYGVNS. CDR3 bases: TGTGCCAGCAGTAGAATAGAGGCGCTGGGTGAAAAACTGTTTTTT. Its translation: CASSRIEALGEKLFF. The full variable domain, rest sourced from reference TRBV25-1 and TRBJ1-4, is EADIYQTPRYLVIGTGKKITLECSQTMGHDKMYWYQQDPGMELHLIHYSYGVNSTEKGDLSSESTVSRIRTEHFPLTLESARPSHTSQYLCASSRIEALGEKLFFGSGTQLSVL.

The sample holds many counts of this clonotype. The chain recombines TRBV20-1 with TRBJ2-1; 8 nucleotides line up with TRBD2. CDR3 size: 15 residues. After removal of 0 bases from V and 7 bases from J, the junction contained 8 bases not matched to a gene. Germline V gene data show CDR1 as DFQATT and CDR2 as SNEGSKA (reference sequence). The CDR3 DNA follows: TGCAGTGCTAGAGATAAGTTAGCTAGCGGGAATGAGCAGTTCTTC. It specifies CSARDKLASGNEQFF.

The V and J genes are TRBV24-1 and TRBJ2-5; 11 bases align to TRBD2. The CDR3 contains 15 residues. Germline V CDR1 and CDR2: KGHDR, SFDVKD. V dropped 6 bases and J dropped 5; count of bases not matched to a gene: 7. CDR3 sequence: CATSPTSGSTETQYF. The CDR3 coding sequence is TGTGCCACCAGTCCCACTAGCGGGAGTACGGAGACCCAGTACTTC.

The rearrangement links TRBV4-2 to TRBJ1-2; D is undetermined. Looked up from germline, CDR1 is LGHNA and CDR2 is YNFKEQ. This CDR3 has 14 residues. V was shortened by 4 bases and J by 4 bases, with 13 bases between the two germline ends. The CDR3 region is CASSPTPDGYGYTF. The CDR3 nucleotides read TGTGCCAGCAGCCCCACACCGGACGGCTATGGCTACACCTTC.

This clonotype was observed a few times. This chain links TRBV3-1 with TRBJ1-4, with 9 nucleotides matching TRBD1. V shed 3 bases, J shed 6 bases, and the junction held 5 bases outside the gene matches. Per the germline V gene, CDR1 is LGHDT and CDR2 is YNNKEL (reference sequence). The CDR3 length is 15 residues. CDR3 DNA sequence: TGTGCCAGCAGCCAGCGGGGACAGGGTGATGAAAAACTGTTTTTT. This translates into CASSQRGQGDEKLFF.